One sample yielded the 9 T cell receptor beta chains listed below, sequenced in a study of cytomegalovirus exposure and HLA in healthy donors. Sequencing was performed with immunoSEQ multiplex PCR; in TCRdb, only in-frame clones are kept and a portion is missing. The sample consists of 200,000 to 250,000 clones, about 93% of them appearing once. The sample taken for sequencing was PBMCs. These receptors all stem from a woman between 18 and 30 years old in good health and CMV-seronegative.

This chain connects TRBV2 to TRBJ1-6; D may be TRBD1 (5 bases). Trimming left V 11 bases short and J 7 bases short, with 15 bases between. From germline, CDR1 is SNHLY and CDR2 FYNNEI. The CDR3 totals 13 residues. The CDR3 nucleotides read TGTGCCCGAGGAGGGGCGCGAAATTCACCCCTCCACTTT. This sequence encodes CARGGARNSPLHF.

This chain links TRBV27 with TRBJ1-2; TRBD1 is a possible D gene (6 bases). This CDR3 is built from 13 residues. Germline loops: CDR1 MNHEY, CDR2 SMNVEV (reference sequence). V was pared by 5 bases and J by 2 bases, with 9 bases between. The DNA for the CDR3 is TGTGCCAGCAGTCCTCAGGGGAACTATGGCTACACCTTC. It translates to CASSPQGNYGYTF.

This sequence joins TRBV25-1 and TRBJ2-5; 8 nucleotides agree with TRBD1. The CDR3 sequence is 15 residues long. Germline V CDR1 and CDR2: MGHDK, SYGVNS. V lost 0 bases and J lost 5; bases outside the gene matches: 5. CDR3 region: CASSEYQGAEETQYF. The CDR3 DNA is TGTGCCAGCAGTGAATATCAGGGGGCGGAGGAGACCCAGTACTTC.

The chain links TRBV19 to TRBJ2-7; no clear D gene. Trimming stripped 8 bases from V and 4 bases from J, with 15 bases between. This CDR3 contains 13 residues. Germline assignment: CDR1 LNHDA and CDR2 SQIVND (reference sequence). The CDR3, as DNA: TGTGCCAGTGCCCCTCAACATAATTACGAGCAGTACTTC. It is translated as CASAPQHNYEQYF.

This clone was counted a few times. This chain uses TRBV30 with TRBJ2-7, with 8 bases fitting TRBD2. Germline CDR1 reads GTSNPN; CDR2 reads SVGIG (reference sequence). Trimming cost V 5 bases and J 3 bases; bases outside gene matches: 6. The CDR3 is made up of 13 amino acids. CDR3 in DNA: TGTGCCTGGGCACGGGAGGGCTACTACGAGCAGTACTTC. Translating it yields CAWAREGYYEQYF.

The chain has TRBV28 and TRBJ1-5; 8 positions match TRBD1. The CDR3 runs to 14 residues. Germline V lookup: CDR1 MDHEN, CDR2 SYDVKM. V trimming: 6 bases; J trimming: 2 bases; junction bases outside the gene matches: 3. The CDR3 coding sequence is TGTGCCAGCAGCCTGGACAGGGGCAATCAGCCCCAGCATTTT. It specifies CASSLDRGNQPQHF.

The sample holds one count of this clone. The rearrangement uses TRBV7-9 and TRBJ2-1; TRBD2 agrees at 11 bases. The CDR3 contains 13 residues. After removal of 8 bases from V and 9 bases from J, the junction contained 6 bases not matched to a gene. Looked up from germline, CDR1 is SEHNR and CDR2 is FQNEAQ (reference sequence). CDR3 DNA: TGTGCCAGCGAGACTAGCGGGAACGGTGAGCAGTTCTTC. Translated: CASETSGNGEQFF. Using reference TRBV7-9 and TRBJ2-1 for the parts outside the CDR3, the full variable domain is DTGVSQNPRHKITKRGQNVTFRCDPISEHNRLYWYRQTLGQGPEFLTYFQNEAQLEKSRLLSDRFSAERPKGSFSTLEIQRTEQGDSAMYLCASETSGNGEQFFGPGTRLTVL.

The chain employs TRBV11-2 and TRBJ2-7; 9 bases agree with TRBD2. This CDR3 region has 15 residues. The J segment lost 6 bases and the V segment lost 3 bases, leaving 9 bases of the junction unmatched. Germline CDR1 and CDR2: SGHAT and FQNNGV. The CDR3 reads CASSFNYPSGIEQYF. The CDR3 coding sequence is TGTGCCAGCAGCTTTAATTACCCTAGCGGGATCGAGCAGTACTTC.

The rearrangement uses TRBV5-1 and TRBJ2-6; the match to TRBD2 covers 8 bases. Germline CDR1 is SGHRS and CDR2 is YFSETQ. V shed 3 bases and J 4 bases; nucleotides not matched to a gene: 12. The CDR3 sequence is 18 residues long. CDR3 nucleotide sequence: TGCGCCAGCAGCTGGTCCGGGACTAGTTATACCGGGGCCAACGTCCTGACTTTC. This gives the protein CASSWSGTSYTGANVLTF.